This T cell receptor (beta chain) was identified in a study of T cell responses to AZD1222 COVID-19 vaccine. Assay: immunoSEQ multiplex PCR; the TCRdb copy retains only in-frame clones and omits some. The table has under 150,000 clones, less than 95% seen once; the top ten hold more than 3%. The CDR3 sequence is 14 residues long. Germline V gene data show CDR1 as GTSNPN and CDR2 as SVGIG (reference sequence). With V trimmed by 2 bases and J by 5 bases, 6 bases remained unmatched. The chain combines TRBV30 with TRBJ1-2; 9 positions match TRBD1. This sample comprised peripheral blood, obtained on day 0 of AZD1222 vaccination. This receptor was taken from an adult in good health. In DNA, the CDR3 is TGTGCCTGGAGTCGGGACAGGGAATGGTATGGCTACACCTTC. Its protein is CAWSRDREWYGYTF. The whole variable domain, remainder taken from reference TRBV30 and TRBJ1-2, is SQTIHQWPATLVQPVGSPLSLECTVEGTSNPNLYWYRQAAGRGLQLLFYSVGIGQISSEVPQNLSASRPQDRQFILSSKKLLLSDSGFYLCAWSRDREWYGYTFGSGTRLTVV.